What follows are 25 T cell receptor beta chains derived from one specimen sequenced in a study of blood T cell repertoires in COVID-19. Clones were read by immunoSEQ multiplex PCR, and TCRdb kept only the in-frame ones, dropping some. This sample yields about 330,000 clones, of which around 86% are seen a single time; 1.5% to 2% belongs to the top ten. Sequencing input: peripheral blood. The receptors shown here come from a woman aged 45-65 years with acute or convalescent COVID-19.

V gene TRBV14 combines with J gene TRBJ1-1; possibly TRBD1 for D (5 bases). Trimming took off 1 base at V and 4 bases at J, with 10 bases between the two ends. CDR1 and CDR2 (germline): SGHDN, FVKESK. The CDR3 totals 14 residues. The CDR3 reads CASSQVIGATEAFF. Written as DNA, the CDR3 is TGTGCCAGCAGCCAAGTAATAGGGGCCACTGAAGCTTTCTTT. The variable domain in full, completed from reference TRBV14 and TRBJ1-1, reads EAGVTQFPSHSVIEKGQTVTLRCDPISGHDNLYWYRRVMGKEIKFLLHFVKESKQDESGMPNNRFLAERTGGTYSTLKVQPAELEDSGVYFCASSQVIGATEAFFGQGTRLTVV.

V is TRBV5-1 and J is TRBJ1-6; 8 positions agree with TRBD1. This CDR3 has 15 amino acids. V shed 4 bases, J shed 5 bases, and the junction held 5 bases outside the gene matches. Looked up from germline, CDR1 is SGHRS and CDR2 is YFSETQ. The CDR3 protein is CASSGGTGDNSPLHF. The CDR3 DNA reads as TGCGCCAGCAGCGGAGGGACAGGAGATAATTCACCCCTCCACTTT.

CDR3 DNA: TGTGCCAGCAGCCCAGGGACAGGGGATCAGCCCCAGCATTTT. Translating it yields CASSPGTGDQPQHF. The genes are TRBV27 and TRBJ1-5; 10 positions match TRBD1. CDR3 length equals 14 residues. The germline V gene encodes CDR1 MNHEY and CDR2 SMNVEV (reference sequence). After removal of 6 bases from V and 5 bases from J, the junction contained 4 bases not matched to a gene.

The chain is built from TRBV6-5 and TRBJ1-6, with 10 bases identical to TRBD1. V shed 4 bases, J shed 17 bases, and the junction held 8 bases outside the gene matches. The CDR3 consists of 13 residues. The V gene's germline CDR1 is MNHEY and CDR2 SVGAGI. The CDR3 DNA reads TGTGCCAGCAGTTCCCAGACAGGGGGCGAGGTCCACTTT. Translated: CASSSQTGGEVHF.

The gene calls are TRBV18 and TRBJ1-1; 7 nucleotides align to TRBD1. V lost 6 bases to trimming and J lost 5 bases; unmatched junction nucleotides: 6. Germline assignment: CDR1 KGHSH and CDR2 LQKENI. The CDR3 is made up of 13 amino acids. In DNA form, the CDR3 reads TGTGCCAGCTCTGAAGACAGGGTTACTGAAGCTTTCTTT. Encoded protein: CASSEDRVTEAFF.

The chain combines TRBV6-5 with TRBJ2-2, with TRBD1 as a possible D gene (5 bases). The ends were cut back, 11 bases at V and 4 bases at J, with 17 bases in the middle. Germline CDR1 MNHEY, CDR2 SVGAGI. This CDR3 contains 14 residues. CDR3 DNA: TGTGCCGGAAGGGGCCTAGTGGGCACCGGGGAGCTGTTTTTT. This sequence encodes CAGRGLVGTGELFF.

The chain couples TRBV7-9 to TRBJ1-1; D is undetermined. Trimming cost V 2 bases and J 3 bases, with 7 bases left between them. The CDR3 runs 13 residues. Germline lookup yields CDR1 SEHNR and CDR2 FQNEAQ (reference sequence). The CDR3 loop reads CASSLYEYTEAFF. The CDR3 DNA sequence: TGTGCCAGCAGCTTATATGAGTACACTGAAGCTTTCTTT.

The chain has TRBV7-2 and TRBJ1-6; D gene ambiguous. Germline V gene data show CDR1 as SGHTA and CDR2 as FQGNSA. The CDR3 is 15 amino acids. Trimming took 2 bases from V and 1 from J, leaving 6 bases between them. The CDR3 bases are TGTGCCAGCAGCTTATACGGGTCCTATAATTCACCCCTCCACTTT. It yields the protein CASSLYGSYNSPLHF. The variable domain in full, completed from reference TRBV7-2 and TRBJ1-6, reads GAGVSQSPSNKVTEKGKDVELRCDPISGHTALYWYRQSLGQGLEFLIYFQGNSAPDKSGLPSDRFSAERTGGSVSTLTIQRTQQEDSAVYLCASSLYGSYNSPLHFGNGTRLTVT.

The chain joins TRBV2 to TRBJ1-1, with D tentatively TRBD1 (5 bases). With 6 bases removed from V and 6 bases from J, the gap between germline ends came to 17 bases. Per the germline V gene, CDR1 is SNHLY and CDR2 is FYNNEI. The CDR3 totals 14 residues. CDR3 loop: CASSRQTRRAEAFF. CDR3 sequence (DNA): TGTGCCAGCAGCCGACAGACAAGGAGAGCTGAAGCTTTCTTT.

The J gene is TRBJ1-1, the V gene TRBV11-2, with no clear D. Trimming shortened V by 0 bases and J by 1 base, and 9 bases separated the two germline ends. The germline gives CDR1 SGHAT, CDR2 FQNNGV. The CDR3 covers 15 residues. The CDR3 here is CASSLDPSGNTEAFF. In DNA, the CDR3 is TGTGCCAGCAGCTTAGACCCCTCGGGGAACACTGAAGCTTTCTTT.

The V and J genes are TRBV28 and TRBJ2-5; 11 bases agree with TRBD2. This CDR3 has 15 amino acids. With 5 bases clipped from V and 3 bases from J, the junction kept 5 bases outside the gene matches. Germline CDR1 reads MDHEN; CDR2 reads SYDVKM. DNA for the CDR3: TGTGCCAGCAGTCCGAGGGGACTAGCGGAAGAGACCCAGTACTTC. This sequence encodes CASSPRGLAEETQYF.

The rearrangement uses TRBV6-5 and TRBJ2-5; 8 nucleotides line up with TRBD1. Germline trimming cut 6 bases from V and 1 base from J; bases unmatched to any gene: 7. Germline-derived CDR1 and CDR2 are MNHEY and SVGAGI. The CDR3 runs to 15 residues. The CDR3 sequence: CASRKGQATQETQYF. In DNA form, the CDR3 reads TGTGCCAGCAGAAAGGGACAGGCGACCCAAGAGACCCAGTACTTC.

V is TRBV5-1 and J is TRBJ2-1; possible D gene TRBD2, 5 bases. From germline, CDR1 is SGHRS and CDR2 YFSETQ. Trimming removed 2 bases at V and 6 bases at J, with 12 bases between. This CDR3 spans 14 amino acids. CDR3 loop: CASSLGSGLNEQFF. In nucleotides, the CDR3 is TGCGCCAGCAGCTTAGGGAGCGGCCTCAATGAGCAGTTCTTC.

This rearrangement joins TRBV18 to TRBJ2-1; D is ambiguous. In germline, CDR1 is KGHSH, CDR2 LQKENI. The CDR3 totals 15 residues. Trimming removed 2 bases from V and 3 bases from J, with 11 bases in between. The CDR3 loop is CASSPKTSDYNEQFF. In DNA form, the CDR3 reads TGTGCCAGCTCACCAAAGACCAGCGACTACAATGAGCAGTTCTTC. Supplemented by reference TRBV18 and TRBJ2-1, the full variable domain reads NAGVMQNPRHLVRRRGQEARLRCSPMKGHSHVYWYRQLPEEGLKFMVYLQKENIIDESGMPKERFSAEFPKEGPSILRIQQVVRGDSAAYFCASSPKTSDYNEQFFGPGTRLTVL.

This sequence joins TRBV6-2 or TRBV6-3 and TRBJ2-7, with a weak D call TRBD2 (5 bases). The CDR3 is 15 amino acids. Trimming stripped 4 bases from V and 2 bases from J, with 15 bases between. In germline, CDR1 is MNHEY, CDR2 SVGEGT. The CDR3 sequence: CASSSPSQTTYEQYF. CDR3 coding DNA: TGTGCCAGCAGTTCCCCATCCCAGACTACCTACGAGCAGTACTTC.

The chain uses TRBV18 and TRBJ2-7, with a weak D call TRBD1 (6 bases). From germline, CDR1 is KGHSH and CDR2 LQKENI. Between the trimmed V and J ends, which lost 3 bases and 5 bases, there was a span of 14 bases. The CDR3 spans 14 residues. The CDR3 here is CASSPSHRDHEQYF. Written as DNA, the CDR3 is TGTGCCAGCTCACCTTCCCACAGGGACCACGAGCAGTACTTC.

This chain links TRBV21-1 with TRBJ1-1; the table's D call, TRBD1, has no DNA check behind it. TRBV21-1 constitutes a pseudogene. This CDR3 region has 17 residues. The DNA of the CDR3 is TGTGCCAGACTTAAACGTTACAGGGGGCCGGAGGACACTGAAGCTTTCTTT. It codes for CARLKRYRGPEDTEAFF.

The V and J genes are TRBV28 and TRBJ2-7; tentatively, D is TRBD2 (6 bases). This CDR3 has 16 amino acids. CDR1 is MDHEN and CDR2 is SYDVKM in the germline V gene. The V and J ends lost 3 bases and 2 bases respectively, with 17 bases between them. CDR3 in DNA: TGTGCCAGCAGTTTTATGCCCAGCGGGTCCACCTACGAGCAGTACTTC. Residues: CASSFMPSGSTYEQYF.

The chain is built from TRBV28 and TRBJ2-1, with D perhaps TRBD1 (9 bases). This CDR3 has 21 residues. Germline-derived CDR1 and CDR2 are MDHEN and SYDVKM. V lost 3 bases and J 1 base, leaving 28 bases between the germline ends. The CDR3 DNA is TGTGCCAGCAGTTTGGTTATAGGACAGGGGAGCCTAGCGGGTTCCTACAATGAGCAGTTCTTC. Residues: CASSLVIGQGSLAGSYNEQFF. The whole variable domain, filled in from reference TRBV28 and TRBJ2-1, reads DVKVTQSSRYLVKRTGEKVFLECVQDMDHENMFWYRQDPGLGLRLIYFSYDVKMKEKGDIPEGYSVSREKKERFSLILESASTNQTSMYLCASSLVIGQGSLAGSYNEQFFGPGTRLTVL.

This clone was seen a few times. This rearrangement joins TRBV30 to TRBJ2-3, with D perhaps TRBD2 (6 bases). V gave up 4 bases and J gave up 2 bases, with 16 bases separating them. The CDR3 is made up of 15 amino acids. Germline V gives CDR1 GTSNPN, CDR2 SVGIG (reference sequence). Written as DNA, the CDR3 is TGTGCCTGGATTGATAGCGGAGCCGCCACAGATACGCAGTATTTT. Translated, it gives CAWIDSGAATDTQYF.

CDR3 nucleotide sequence: TGTGCCAGCAGGGGAGACTCCTACGAGCAGTACTTC. Protein sequence: CASRGDSYEQYF. The chain couples TRBV2 to TRBJ2-7, with a weak D call TRBD2 (5 bases). The CDR3 has 12 amino acids. V shed 6 bases and J shed 0 bases, with 6 bases lying between them. Looked up from germline, CDR1 is SNHLY and CDR2 is FYNNEI.

The V and J genes are TRBV5-5 and TRBJ1-4, with D possibly matching TRBD1 (6 bases). Trimming stripped 2 bases from V and 3 bases from J, with 11 bases between. Germline V gene data show CDR1 as SGHKS and CDR2 as YYEKEE (reference sequence). The CDR3 sequence is 15 residues long. The CDR3 nucleotides read TGTGCCAGCAGCTTCAGGGGATTTGCTAATGAAAAACTGTTTTTT. Translated: CASSFRGFANEKLFF. Full variable domain (outside the CDR3, taken from reference TRBV5-5 and TRBJ1-4): DAGVTQSPTHLIKTRGQQVTLRCSPISGHKSVSWYQQVLGQGPQFIFQYYEKEERGRGNFPDRFSARQFPNYSSELNVNALLLGDSALYLCASSFRGFANEKLFFGSGTQLSVL.

V is TRBV27 and J is TRBJ2-3, with 8 bases fitting TRBD2. V lost 5 bases, J lost 3 bases, and 10 bases stayed unmatched. Germline CDR1 and CDR2: MNHEY and SMNVEV (reference sequence). The CDR3 extends over 16 amino acids. CDR3 residues: CASSPFISGSTDTQYF. As DNA, the CDR3 is TGTGCCAGCAGTCCCTTTATCAGCGGGAGTACAGATACGCAGTATTTT.

J is TRBJ1-6 and V is TRBV7-9; D gene uncertain. Germline V CDR1 and CDR2: SEHNR, FQNEAQ (reference sequence). The V gene lost 6 bases and the J gene lost 14 bases, with 11 bases spanning the gap. The CDR3 length is 11 residues. CDR3 region: CASSNQVALHF. In DNA, the CDR3 is TGTGCCAGCAGTAATCAGGTCGCCCTCCACTTT.

The DNA of the CDR3 is TGTGCCAGCTCACCAAGCTTTCAGCGGGTAAGCTCCTACGAGCAGTACTTC. Its protein product is CASSPSFQRVSSYEQYF. The chain couples TRBV18 to TRBJ2-7; weak D call: TRBD2 (6 bases). Trimming cost V 2 bases and J 0 bases, with 17 bases left between them. Germline V gene lookup returns CDR1 KGHSH and CDR2 LQKENI. The CDR3 consists of 17 residues.